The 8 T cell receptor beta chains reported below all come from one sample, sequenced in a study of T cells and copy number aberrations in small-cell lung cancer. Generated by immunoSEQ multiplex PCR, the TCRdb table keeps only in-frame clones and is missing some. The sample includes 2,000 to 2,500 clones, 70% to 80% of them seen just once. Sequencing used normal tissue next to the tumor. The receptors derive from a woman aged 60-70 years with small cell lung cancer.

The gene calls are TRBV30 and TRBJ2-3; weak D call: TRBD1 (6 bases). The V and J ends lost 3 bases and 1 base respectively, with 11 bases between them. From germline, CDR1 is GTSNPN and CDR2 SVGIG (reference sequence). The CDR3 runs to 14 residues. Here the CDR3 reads CAWSAAGGTDTQYF. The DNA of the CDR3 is TGTGCCTGGAGCGCGGCAGGGGGCACAGATACGCAGTATTTT.

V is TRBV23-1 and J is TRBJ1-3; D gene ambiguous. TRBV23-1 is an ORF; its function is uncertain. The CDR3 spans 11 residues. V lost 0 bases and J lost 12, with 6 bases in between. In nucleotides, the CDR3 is TGCGCCAGCAGTCAATCGCGGCTCATATATTTT. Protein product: CASSQSRLIYF.

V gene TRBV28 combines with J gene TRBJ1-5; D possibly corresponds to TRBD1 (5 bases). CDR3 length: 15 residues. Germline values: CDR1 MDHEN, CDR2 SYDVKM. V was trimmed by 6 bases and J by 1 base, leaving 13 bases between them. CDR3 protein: CASRPAGVSNQPQHF. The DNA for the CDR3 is TGTGCCAGCAGGCCCGCGGGGGTAAGCAATCAGCCCCAGCATTTT. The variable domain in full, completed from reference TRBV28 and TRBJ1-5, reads DVKVTQSSRYLVKRTGEKVFLECVQDMDHENMFWYRQDPGLGLRLIYFSYDVKMKEKGDIPEGYSVSREKKERFSLILESASTNQTSMYLCASRPAGVSNQPQHFGDGTRLSIL.

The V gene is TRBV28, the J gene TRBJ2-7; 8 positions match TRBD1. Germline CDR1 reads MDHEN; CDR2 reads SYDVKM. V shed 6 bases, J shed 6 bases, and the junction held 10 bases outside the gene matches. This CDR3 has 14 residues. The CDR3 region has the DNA TGTGCCAGCAGATCCGGGACAGGTCCCAGCGAGCAGTACTTC. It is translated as CASRSGTGPSEQYF.

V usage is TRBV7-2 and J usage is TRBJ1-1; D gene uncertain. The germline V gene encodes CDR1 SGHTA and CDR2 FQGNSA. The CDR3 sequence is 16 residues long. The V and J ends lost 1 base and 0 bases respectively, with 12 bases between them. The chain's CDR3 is CASSLVFPGMNTEAFF. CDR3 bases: TGTGCCAGCAGCTTAGTTTTTCCGGGGATGAACACTGAAGCTTTCTTT.

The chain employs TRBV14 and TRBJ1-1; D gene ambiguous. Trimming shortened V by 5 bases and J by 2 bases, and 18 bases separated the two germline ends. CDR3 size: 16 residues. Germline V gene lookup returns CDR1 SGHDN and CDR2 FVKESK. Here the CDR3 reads CASSSPFLPLNTEAFF. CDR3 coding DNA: TGTGCCAGCAGCTCCCCGTTTTTACCGCTCAACACTGAAGCTTTCTTT. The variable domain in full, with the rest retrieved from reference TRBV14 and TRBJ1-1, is EAGVTQFPSHSVIEKGQTVTLRCDPISGHDNLYWYRRVMGKEIKFLLHFVKESKQDESGMPNNRFLAERTGGTYSTLKVQPAELEDSGVYFCASSSPFLPLNTEAFFGQGTRLTVV.

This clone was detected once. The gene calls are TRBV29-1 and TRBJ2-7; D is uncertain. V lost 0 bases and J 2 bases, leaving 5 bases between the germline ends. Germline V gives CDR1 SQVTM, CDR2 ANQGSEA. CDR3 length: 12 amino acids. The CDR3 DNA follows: TGCAGCGTTGAAGACTTAACCTACGAGCAGTACTTC. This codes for CSVEDLTYEQYF.

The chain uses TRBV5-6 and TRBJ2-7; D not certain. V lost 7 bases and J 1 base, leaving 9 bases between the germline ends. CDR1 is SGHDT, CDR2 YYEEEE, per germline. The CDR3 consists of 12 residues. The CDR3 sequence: CASASESYEQYF. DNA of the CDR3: TGTGCCAGCGCGAGCGAATCCTACGAGCAGTACTTC.